This TCR beta chain was identified in a study of cytomegalovirus exposure and HLA in healthy donors. Overall study results and limits: Donors were assumed by presence/absence analyses to have roughly uniform sequencing depth.

Points on this clone: The antigen remains undetermined.

The PCR made use of 60 Vbeta and 13 Jbeta primers. The method was immunoSEQ multiplex PCR; TCRdb's version includes in-frame clones alone and lacks a portion of them. The sample comprises 120,000 or so clones, more than 70% of which are singletons, and over 0.9% rests with the top ten. The CDR3 is 16 amino acids. V shed 0 bases and J 6 bases; nucleotides not matched to a gene: 10. CDR1 and CDR2 (germline): SGHRS, YFSETQ. The genes are TRBV5-1 and TRBJ2-7; 9 positions agree with TRBD2. The sequencing sample was made of PBMCs. This clonotype originated in a human donor in good health. CDR3 sequence: CASSLETGTSRREQYF. The CDR3 nucleotides read TGCGCCAGCAGCTTGGAAACCGGGACTAGCCGTCGCGAGCAGTACTTC.